The 26 T cell receptor beta chains in this list originate from one sample, sequenced in a study of T cell repertoires in cytomegalovirus infection. TCRdb used MiXCR to reprocess the reads, holding one entry per CDR3 protein. The table includes hundreds of thousands of distinct CDR3 sequences, less than 25% detected once. The sample comprised CD8+ T cells from PBMCs. The receptors stem from a human donor in good health (CMV status not recorded). Some clones in this sample may be carry-over from other donors' samples.

The CDR3 bases are TGTGCCACACGGGACAGGGCTGGGGTACGTCGGGGAAAACTGTTTTTT. Encoded protein: CATRDRAGVRRGKLFF. The chain recombines TRBV19 with TRBJ1-4, with 9 bases identical to TRBD1. Germline values: CDR1 LNHDA, CDR2 SQIVND (reference sequence). This CDR3 spans 16 amino acids. Germline trimming cut 10 bases from V and 10 bases from J; bases unmatched to any gene: 19.

V is TRBV29-1 and J is TRBJ2-3, with D tentatively TRBD2 (6 bases). Germline CDR1 SQVTM, CDR2 ANQGSEA. V dropped 0 bases and J dropped 4 bases, with 14 bases sitting between them. The CDR3 consists of 15 residues. The CDR3, as DNA: TGCAGCGTTGAAGAGGAGGGTCTCCGGCCAGATACGCAGTATTTT. Protein sequence: CSVEEEGLRPDTQYF.

This rearrangement joins TRBV4-3 to TRBJ2-2; D unclear. Germline V gene sequence: CDR1 LGHNA, CDR2 YSLEER. The germline V and J ends were trimmed by 0 bases and 0 bases, with 8 bases remaining between them. CDR3 length: 16 amino acids. Written as DNA, the CDR3 is TGCGCCAGCAGCCAAGATTGGCCTCCGAACACCGGGGAGCTGTTTTTT. Protein: CASSQDWPPNTGELFF.

The V and J genes are TRBV7-4 and TRBJ1-5; D might be TRBD1 (6 bases). This CDR3 contains 15 residues. The V end was cut by 4 bases, the J end by 2 bases, with 12 bases between. Per germline, CDR1 SGHVT and CDR2 SQSDAQ. CDR3 nucleotides: TGTGCCAGCAGCTCCACGACAGGACGCAATCAGCCCCAGCATTTT. It specifies CASSSTTGRNQPQHF.

This clonotype has more than one count but fewer than ten. The chain links TRBV29-1 to TRBJ1-2, with 9 bases matching TRBD1. The CDR3 is 16 residues long. Germline CDR1 is SQVTM and CDR2 is ANQGSEA. V was clipped by 6 bases and J by 1 base; unmatched bases: 12. Written as DNA, the CDR3 is TGCAGCGTATGGACAGGGGAGTGGGGACGTAACTATGGCTACACCTTC. Translating gives CSVWTGEWGRNYGYTF.

This clonotype was seen repeatedly, ten times or more. The V call is TRBV12-3 or TRBV12-4, the J call TRBJ2-1; D not resolved. V lost 4 bases, J lost 1 base, and 20 bases lay in between. This CDR3 is built from 18 residues. The CDR3 DNA reads TGTGCCAGCAGTTCCTATGATTTTGGGGAAAGATCCTACAATGAGCAGTTCTTC. Translation gives CASSSYDFGERSYNEQFF.

CDR3: CASSLVGGGVLEEAFF. CDR3 nucleotide sequence: TGTGCCAGCAGCTTAGTTGGCGGCGGGGTGCTGGAAGAAGCTTTCTTT. V is TRBV11-3 and J is TRBJ1-1; no clear D gene. This CDR3 is 16 amino acids long. CDR1 is SGHNT and CDR2 is YENEEA in the germline V gene. The V end lost 1 base, the J end lost 8 bases, and 20 bases lay between the germline ends.

This clonotype was seen more than once but under ten times. The V call is TRBV27, the J call TRBJ2-7; the D gene is possibly TRBD1 (5 bases). This CDR3 has 13 residues. Germline lookup yields CDR1 MNHEY and CDR2 SMNVEV (reference sequence). With 5 bases removed from V and 7 bases from J, the gap between germline ends came to 15 bases. In DNA form, the CDR3 reads TGTGCCAGCAGTAGGTGGCAGGGTCTGGAGCAGTACTTC. Its translation is CASSRWQGLEQYF.

This clonotype was seen more than once but under ten times. The rearrangement links TRBV2 to TRBJ2-1; TRBD2 might be the D (6 bases). Germline lookup yields CDR1 SNHLY and CDR2 FYNNEI. Trimming took off 2 bases at V and 5 bases at J, with 16 bases between the two ends. This CDR3 comprises 16 residues. The CDR3 region is CASSEYLEGMDNEQFF. CDR3 nucleotide sequence: TGTGCCAGCAGTGAATATCTGGAGGGGATGGACAATGAGCAGTTCTTC.

This clonotype appeared once. The junction does not match germline at one end; this may be a read error. This rearrangement joins TRBV24-1 to TRBJ2-2, with D perhaps matching TRBD1 (5 bases). Germline V gene sequence: CDR1 KGHDR, CDR2 SFDVKD. The CDR3 loop spans 16 amino acids. CDR3 in amino acids: CATGDLPLRDTGELFF. DNA for the CDR3: TGTGCCACCGGTGATTTGCCCCTCAGGGACACCGGGGAGCTGTTTTTT.

This clonotype was seen many times. DNA for the CDR3: TGTGCCATCGTCAGGGCTCCCGACACTGAAGCTTTCTTT. Protein sequence: CAIVRAPDTEAFF. The chain employs TRBV10-3 and TRBJ1-1; TRBD1 might be the D (5 bases). Germline V gives CDR1 ENHRY, CDR2 SYGVKD. CDR3 length: 13 residues. V was cut by 8 bases and J by 3 bases, with 13 bases left in between.

The gene calls are TRBV6-5 and TRBJ1-2, with a tentative D call TRBD1 (6 bases). CDR3 size: 16 residues. Germline V gives CDR1 MNHEY, CDR2 SVGAGI. Trimming took off 5 bases at V and 3 bases at J, with 19 bases between the two ends. The CDR3 coding sequence is TGTGCCAGCAGTCCCGGGGGGGGGGGCGCGGACTATGGCTACACCTTC. Its protein is CASSPGGGGADYGYTF.

In this sample, this clonotype turned up many times. The chain is built from TRBV12-3 or TRBV12-4 and TRBJ2-7; weak D call: TRBD1 (5 bases). This CDR3 comprises 12 residues. Trimming stripped 5 bases from V and 6 bases from J, with 11 bases between. CDR3 coding DNA: TGTGCCAGCAGTCCTCAGGGCCGCGAGCAGTACTTC. Translating gives CASSPQGREQYF.

A few counts support this clonotype. This chain uses TRBV28 with TRBJ2-1; 8 nucleotides agree with TRBD1. Germline trimming cut 6 bases from V and 0 bases from J; bases unmatched to any gene: 13. Germline V gene lookup returns CDR1 MDHEN and CDR2 SYDVKM. The CDR3 loop spans 18 amino acids. CDR3 sequence: CASSPIIRDRTSYNEQFF. The DNA for the CDR3 is TGTGCCAGCAGCCCGATAATCCGGGACAGGACCTCCTACAATGAGCAGTTCTTC.

The V call is TRBV2, the J call TRBJ2-7; D gene uncertain. The CDR3 runs 11 residues. The germline V and J ends were trimmed by 7 bases and 6 bases, with 10 bases remaining between them. Looked up from germline, CDR1 is SNHLY and CDR2 is FYNNEI. The CDR3 protein is CASIDRAEQYF. The CDR3 coding sequence is TGTGCCAGCATAGACCGCGCCGAGCAGTACTTC.

A few counts support this clonotype. The genes are TRBV4-2 and TRBJ1-5; the match to TRBD1 covers 9 bases. CDR3 size: 18 residues. Per germline, CDR1 LGHNA and CDR2 YNFKEQ. J was trimmed by 0 bases and V by 4 bases; bases with no gene match: 10. Here the CDR3 reads CASSPQKTGGISNQPQHF. In DNA, the CDR3 is TGTGCCAGCAGCCCACAAAAAACAGGGGGCATTAGCAATCAGCCCCAGCATTTT.

V and J are TRBV29-1 and TRBJ2-2, with D hard to call. Between the trimmed V and J ends, which lost 4 bases and 6 bases, there was a span of 6 bases. Germline lookup yields CDR1 SQVTM and CDR2 ANQGSEA. The CDR3 spans 11 residues. For the CDR3, the DNA is TGCAGCGTTGTAAGGGCCGGGGAGCTGTTTTTT. This gives the protein CSVVRAGELFF.

This rearrangement joins TRBV6-6 to TRBJ2-7, with 9 positions matching TRBD1. The V gene end was trimmed by 5 bases and the J gene end by 6 bases; junction bases not matched to a gene: 2. This CDR3 spans 12 amino acids. In germline, CDR1 is MNHNY, CDR2 SVGAGI (reference sequence). In DNA, the CDR3 is TGTGCCAGCAGTCAGACAGGGGGCGAGCAGTACGTC. It is translated as CASSQTGGEQYV.

The genes are TRBV7-9 and TRBJ1-2; D not resolved. Trimming cost V 4 bases and J 6 bases, with 15 bases left between them. The CDR3 is made up of 14 amino acids. Germline V gene data show CDR1 as SEHNR and CDR2 as FQNEAQ (reference sequence). Written as DNA, the CDR3 is TGTGCCAGCAGCTCAAGGTTATTCGCGGATGGCTACACCTTC. This codes for CASSSRLFADGYTF.

The V and J genes are TRBV27 and TRBJ1-2, with no clear D. The V end lost 5 bases, the J end lost 0 bases, and 16 bases lay between the germline ends. The CDR3 consists of 16 residues. From germline, CDR1 is MNHEY and CDR2 SMNVEV (reference sequence). DNA for the CDR3: TGTGCCAGCAGTCCCCTGGAAGACTCCTCTAACTATGGCTACACCTTC. This codes for CASSPLEDSSNYGYTF.

The V and J genes are TRBV7-9 and TRBJ1-6; 8 bases line up with TRBD1. The germline V gene encodes CDR1 SEHNR and CDR2 FQNEAQ (reference sequence). The CDR3 extends over 14 amino acids. The V gene end was trimmed by 3 bases and the J gene end by 8 bases; junction bases not matched to a gene: 3. The CDR3 region has the DNA TGTGCCAGCAGCTTTCCAGGGGGCGATTCACCCCTCCACTTT. This codes for CASSFPGGDSPLHF. The whole variable domain, remainder taken from reference TRBV7-9 and TRBJ1-6, is DTGVSQNPRHKITKRGQNVTFRCDPISEHNRLYWYRQTLGQGPEFLTYFQNEAQLEKSRLLSDRFSAERPKGSFSTLEIQRTEQGDSAMYLCASSFPGGDSPLHFGNGTRLTVT.

The chain links TRBV12-3 or TRBV12-4 to TRBJ2-1; the D call may be TRBD1 or TRBD2 (5 bases each). The CDR3 is made up of 16 amino acids. V was pared by 6 bases and J by 0 bases, with 15 bases between. The CDR3 region has the DNA TGTGCCAGCAGATCCACGGGACCGAGCTCCTACAATGAGCAGTTCTTC. Amino acid sequence: CASRSTGPSSYNEQFF.

The CDR3 DNA reads as TGTGCCAGCAGTGAATATTTGGACAGGGGGACCACCGGGGAGCTGTTTTTT. This sequence encodes CASSEYLDRGTTGELFF. The chain couples TRBV25-1 to TRBJ2-2; the match to TRBD1 covers 10 bases. V lost 0 bases, J lost 4 bases, and 5 bases stayed unmatched. The germline gives CDR1 MGHDK, CDR2 SYGVNS. The CDR3 runs 17 residues. The complete variable domain, with remaining parts taken from reference TRBV25-1 and TRBJ2-2, reads EADIYQTPRYLVIGTGKKITLECSQTMGHDKMYWYQQDPGMELHLIHYSYGVNSTEKGDLSSESTVSRIRTEHFPLTLESARPSHTSQYLCASSEYLDRGTTGELFFGEGSRLTVL.

The chain employs TRBV7-6 and TRBJ2-2; D not certain. Trimming took off 3 bases at V and 2 bases at J, with 13 bases between the two ends. Germline V lookup: CDR1 SGHVS, CDR2 FNYEAQ. The CDR3 sequence is 16 residues long. CDR3 residues: CASSLPPSGNTGELFF. CDR3 bases: TGTGCCAGCAGCTTGCCCCCATCCGGTAACACCGGGGAGCTGTTTTTT. Using reference TRBV7-6 and TRBJ2-2 for the parts outside the CDR3, the full variable domain is GAGVSQSPRYKVTKRGQDVALRCDPISGHVSLYWYRQALGQGPEFLTYFNYEAQQDKSGLPNDRFSAERPEGSISTLTIQRTEQRDSAMYRCASSLPPSGNTGELFFGEGSRLTVL.

This clonotype was seen a single time. Germline is not matched at one junction end, which may reflect a read error. This chain links TRBV18 with TRBJ1-3; no clear D gene. This CDR3 has 17 residues. The V gene's germline CDR1 is KGHSH and CDR2 LQKENI. In nucleotides, the CDR3 is TGTGTCAGCTCACCACTCGTGGCAACAGTGGATCGAAACACCATATATTTT. Amino acids: CVSSPLVATVDRNTIYF.

This clonotype was detected ten times or more. J is TRBJ2-7 and V is TRBV7-2; the D call may be TRBD1 or TRBD2 (5 bases each). V lost 5 bases and J lost 7, with 12 bases in between. CDR1 is SGHTA, CDR2 FQGNSA, per germline. This CDR3 spans 12 amino acids. The CDR3 coding sequence is TGTGCCAGCAGCCACGGGGCCCTGGAGCAGTACTTC. Protein: CASSHGALEQYF.